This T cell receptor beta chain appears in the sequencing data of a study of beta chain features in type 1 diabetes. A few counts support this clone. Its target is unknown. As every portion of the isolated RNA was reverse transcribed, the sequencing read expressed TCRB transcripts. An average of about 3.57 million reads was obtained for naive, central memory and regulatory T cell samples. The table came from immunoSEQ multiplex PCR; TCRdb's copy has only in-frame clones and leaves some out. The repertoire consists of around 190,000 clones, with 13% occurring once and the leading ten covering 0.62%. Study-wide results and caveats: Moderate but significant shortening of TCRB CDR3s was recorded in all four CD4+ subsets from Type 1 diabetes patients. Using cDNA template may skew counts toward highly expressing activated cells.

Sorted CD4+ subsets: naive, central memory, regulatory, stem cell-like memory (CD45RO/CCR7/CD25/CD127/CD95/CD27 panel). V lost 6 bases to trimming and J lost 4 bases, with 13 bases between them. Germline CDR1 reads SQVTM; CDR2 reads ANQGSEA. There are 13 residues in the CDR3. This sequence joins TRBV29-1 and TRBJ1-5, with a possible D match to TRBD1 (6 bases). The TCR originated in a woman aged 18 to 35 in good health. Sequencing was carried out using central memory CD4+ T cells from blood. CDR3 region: CSVAGAPNQPQHF. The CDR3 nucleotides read TGCAGCGTGGCAGGGGCCCCAAATCAGCCCCAGCATTTT.